This T cell receptor (beta chain) was observed in a study of CD8+ T cells in alopecia areata. Whole-study results and caveats: Across lesional scalp, and particularly alopecia totalis/universalis, clonality surpassed that of normal scalp.

Extraction of RNA preceded its reverse transcription into cDNA, which served as the sequencing template. Clones were sequenced by immunoSEQ multiplex PCR, and TCRdb holds only the in-frame ones, with some missing. The data show a few hundred thousand clones, under 70% seen once. About this clone: Its antigen remains unknown.

CDR1 and CDR2 from the germline V gene are MNHEY and SMNVEV (reference sequence). The CDR3 runs 14 residues. V gave up 6 bases and J gave up 2 bases; unmatched junction bases: 6. The treatment denotes: oral pan-JAK inhibitor, 5-10 mg twice daily. V gene TRBV27 combines with J gene TRBJ2-7; the match to TRBD1 covers 8 bases. Here the sequenced sample was CD4+ T cells sorted from blood, taken at week 44, from a patient treated with tofacitinib. The clonotype comes from a human donor with alopecia areata. The CDR3 spells CASRGQVFPYEQYF. DNA of the CDR3: TGTGCCAGCAGGGGACAGGTTTTCCCCTACGAGCAGTACTTC.